This T cell receptor beta chain was retrieved from a study of radiotherapy plus CTLA-4 blockade in lung cancer. About the research overall: Objective responses were seen in around 19% of patients, disease control in around 30%. Notes on the study in general: Subsequent to radiotherapy plus ipilimumab, tumor-derived TCR clones underwent expansion in blood. Interferon-beta, together with early blood T cell clone dynamics, reportedly best predicted response.

Regarding this clone: The antigen is not known.

Data came from immunoSEQ multiplex PCR; TCRdb stores just in-frame clones and leaves some out. The table lists about 76,000 clones, approximately 80% of them singletons, with approximately 0.73% in the top ten. V lost 1 base, J lost 3 bases, and 9 bases lay in between. Germline CDR1 and CDR2: LNHDA and SQIVND (reference sequence). The CDR3 has 14 residues. People whose metastatic non-small-cell lung cancer was chemo-refractory got focal radiation along with CTLA-4 blockade by ipilimumab. The chain employs TRBV19 and TRBJ1-1; the D is unclear. The TCR originated in a human donor with non-small cell lung cancer who had stable disease on radiotherapy plus ipilimumab. This specimen consisted of peripheral blood, obtained from a patient treated with radiotherapy plus ipilimumab. The CDR3 coding sequence is TGTGCCAGTAGTATAGGAGGAAGGGACACTGAAGCTTTCTTT. Translated, it gives CASSIGGRDTEAFF. The whole variable domain, filled in from reference TRBV19 and TRBJ1-1, reads DGGITQSPKYLFRKEGQNVTLSCEQNLNHDAMYWYRQDPGQGLRLIYYSQIVNDFQKGDIAEGYSVSREKKESFPLTVTSAQKNPTAFYLCASSIGGRDTEAFFGQGTRLTVV.